Below are 17 T cell receptor beta chains sequenced from a single sample in a study of T cell changes during pregnancy in multiple sclerosis. Assay: immunoSEQ multiplex PCR; the TCRdb copy retains only in-frame clones and omits some. This table has about 98,000 clones, roughly 94% appearing once. Sequenced here: peripheral blood, sampled after pregnancy. These TCRs come from a female donor in good health, enrolled as a control in a pregnancy study.

The gene calls are TRBV29-1 and TRBJ2-3; D is ambiguous. There are 13 residues in the CDR3. The V gene lost 3 bases and the J gene lost 6 bases, with 13 bases spanning the gap. Germline assignment: CDR1 SQVTM and CDR2 ANQGSEA. Here the CDR3 DNA reads TGCAGCGTTGATGCCCTACCTTTCGATACGCAGTATTTT. It is translated as CSVDALPFDTQYF.

The rearrangement joins TRBV27 to TRBJ1-1; 10 bases map to TRBD1. The germline CDR1 and CDR2 sequences are MNHEY and SMNVEV (reference sequence). The trim removed 6 bases at V and 5 bases at J, leaving 6 bases unmatched. The length of the CDR3 is 14 residues. The CDR3 nucleotides read TGTGCCAGCAGCATAGACAGGGGGCGGACTGAAGCTTTCTTT. It specifies CASSIDRGRTEAFF.

The genes are TRBV6-5 and TRBJ2-7; TRBD1 matches at 7 bases. Trimming took 5 bases from V and 4 from J; bases not matched to a gene: 5. The CDR3 is 13 residues long. Germline assignment: CDR1 MNHEY and CDR2 SVGAGI. The CDR3 region is CASSQDRFYEQYF. The CDR3 bases are TGTGCCAGCAGTCAGGACAGGTTTTACGAGCAGTACTTC.

This clone was seen once. V and J are TRBV6-5 and TRBJ1-5; TRBD1 is a possible D gene (6 bases). CDR1 is MNHEY, CDR2 SVGAGI, per germline. This CDR3 is built from 12 residues. The ends were cut back, 6 bases at V and 16 bases at J, with 19 bases in the middle. CDR3 DNA: TGTGCCAGCAGCTCACAGGGCCTTTCCACCCATTTT. Translated, it gives CASSSQGLSTHF.

This clone was seen a handful of times. The V and J genes are TRBV27 and TRBJ1-1; D is unclear. V was pared by 2 bases and J by 5 bases, with 9 bases between. Germline CDR1 is MNHEY and CDR2 is SMNVEV (reference sequence). The CDR3 is 13 amino acids. This CDR3 is CASSLLRDTEAFF. The CDR3 nucleotides are TGTGCCAGCAGTTTACTCCGGGATACTGAAGCTTTCTTT.

This clone has a single count. V usage is TRBV29-1 and J usage is TRBJ2-7; tentatively, D is TRBD2 (6 bases). CDR3 size: 10 residues. V lost 6 bases to trimming and J lost 6 bases, with 9 bases between them. Germline loops: CDR1 SQVTM, CDR2 ANQGSEA. The DNA for the CDR3 is TGCAGCGTGGACGGGGGCGAGCAGTACTTC. Translating it yields CSVDGGEQYF.

The chain uses TRBV5-1 and TRBJ2-5, with 7 bases fitting TRBD1. Germline V gene lookup returns CDR1 SGHRS and CDR2 YFSETQ. This CDR3 is 14 amino acids long. Trimming removed 4 bases from V and 11 bases from J; junction bases left unmatched: 14. CDR3 DNA sequence: TGCGCCAGCAGCCCGGATGACAGGGCCGGGGAGCAGTACTTC. This gives the protein CASSPDDRAGEQYF.

The chain carries TRBV4-1 and TRBJ1-4, with 7 bases matching TRBD1. The CDR3 is made up of 15 amino acids. Germline-derived CDR1 and CDR2 are MGHRA and YSYEKL. With 4 bases clipped from V and 8 bases from J, the junction kept 10 bases outside the gene matches. This CDR3 is CASSLTRDSYEKLFF. The CDR3 region has the DNA TGCGCCAGCAGCCTCACCCGGGACAGTTACGAAAAACTGTTTTTT.

The chain is built from TRBV6-5 and TRBJ2-1; D is possibly TRBD1 (6 bases). In germline, CDR1 is MNHEY, CDR2 SVGAGI. The CDR3 spans 15 residues. V dropped 6 bases and J dropped 2 bases, with 14 bases sitting between them. The CDR3 DNA reads TGTGCCAGCAGCCCAGGGGCGGTTACCTACAATGAGCAGTTCTTC. This encodes CASSPGAVTYNEQFF.

This rearrangement joins TRBV27 to TRBJ1-2; D may be TRBD1 (5 bases). Per the germline V gene, CDR1 is MNHEY and CDR2 is SMNVEV (reference sequence). The CDR3 has 16 amino acids. V lost 3 bases to trimming and J lost 7 bases, with 21 bases between them. The CDR3 reads CASSFKRAGGAGGYTF. The CDR3 DNA reads TGTGCCAGCAGTTTTAAAAGGGCCGGAGGGGCCGGTGGCTACACCTTC.

The chain links TRBV27 to TRBJ1-6; D is unclear. The V end was cut by 6 bases, the J end by 5 bases, with 14 bases between. This CDR3 has 15 residues. The V gene's germline CDR1 is MNHEY and CDR2 SMNVEV (reference sequence). This CDR3 is CASSKLPADNSPLHF. The DNA of the CDR3 is TGTGCCAGCAGCAAACTTCCGGCGGATAATTCACCCCTCCACTTT.

This clone was seen a single time. At one of its ends the junction is not consistent with the germline gene, which may arise from a read error. CDR3 region: CASSQVRVNSEAFF. The CDR3 DNA sequence: TGCGCCAGCAGCCAAGTCAGGGTGAACTCTGAAGCTTTCTTT. The V call is TRBV4-1, the J call TRBJ1-1; D possibly corresponds to TRBD1 (5 bases). The CDR3 is 14 amino acids. The V gene's germline CDR1 is MGHRA and CDR2 YSYEKL.

The chain recombines TRBV2 with TRBJ2-7; 7 nucleotides align to TRBD1. The germline V gene encodes CDR1 SNHLY and CDR2 FYNNEI. This CDR3 is 11 amino acids long. V shed 10 bases and J 5 bases; nucleotides not matched to a gene: 5. In DNA, the CDR3 is TGTGCCAACAGACAGGGACACGAGCAGTACTTC. It specifies CANRQGHEQYF.

This sequence joins TRBV4-2 and TRBJ2-5; 8 bases line up with TRBD2. The better agreement between TRBJ2-7 and the DNA end casts doubt on the J call. The CDR3 has 17 amino acids. The germline gives CDR1 LGHNA, CDR2 YNFKEQ. This chain's CDR3 is CASSQGRGGTVSYEQYF. The CDR3, as DNA: TGTGCCAGCAGCCAGGGACGGGGGGGAACCGTCTCCTACGAGCAGTACTTC.

The CDR3 DNA reads as TGTGCCAGCAGTTTAGGGCCTAGAGCGGGCACAGATACGCAGTATTTT. Its protein product is CASSLGPRAGTDTQYF. The V and J genes are TRBV28 and TRBJ2-3, with D possibly being TRBD2 (5 bases). The germline V gene has CDR1 MDHEN and CDR2 SYDVKM. The CDR3 runs to 16 residues. V lost 2 bases and J lost 1, with 13 bases in between.

The chain joins TRBV19 to TRBJ2-1, with unresolved D. CDR3 length: 14 residues. The ends were cut back, 0 bases at V and 3 bases at J, with 6 bases in the middle. CDR1 and CDR2 (germline): LNHDA, SQIVND (reference sequence). The CDR3 is CASSIDSGYNEQFF. For the CDR3, the DNA is TGTGCCAGTAGTATAGATTCGGGCTACAATGAGCAGTTCTTC. The complete variable domain, with remaining parts taken from reference TRBV19 and TRBJ2-1, reads DGGITQSPKYLFRKEGQNVTLSCEQNLNHDAMYWYRQDPGQGLRLIYYSQIVNDFQKGDIAEGYSVSREKKESFPLTVTSAQKNPTAFYLCASSIDSGYNEQFFGPGTRLTVL.

The chain employs TRBV6-5 and TRBJ1-1; tentative D call: TRBD1 (5 bases). This CDR3 region has 15 residues. Trimming pared 0 bases from V and 1 base from J, leaving 9 bases between. Germline CDR1 MNHEY, CDR2 SVGAGI. Here the CDR3 reads CASSYSRGGNTEAFF. The CDR3 nucleotides read TGTGCCAGCAGTTACTCCCGGGGGGGGAACACTGAAGCTTTCTTT.